The 28 T cell receptor beta chains given below trace back to one sample, sequenced in a study of blood T cell repertoires in COVID-19. Assay: immunoSEQ multiplex PCR; the TCRdb copy retains only in-frame clones and omits some. The sample comprises some 200,000 clones, roughly 92% of which are singletons, and 0.6% to 0.8% rests with the top ten. The sample consisted of peripheral blood. The receptors were gathered from a man in his thirties or forties with COVID-19, enrolled during active disease.

CDR3: CASSPPWTSGSSGWSTDTQYF. The CDR3 DNA sequence: TGTGCCAGCTCACCACCGTGGACTAGCGGGTCAAGCGGGTGGTCCACAGATACGCAGTATTTT. The chain uses TRBV18 and TRBJ2-3, with 11 bases lining up with TRBD2. The germline CDR1 and CDR2 sequences are KGHSH and LQKENI. The CDR3 is 21 residues long. J was trimmed by 2 bases and V by 0 bases; bases with no gene match: 16.

The rearrangement uses TRBV28 and TRBJ1-5, with TRBD1 matching 7 bases. The CDR3 is 15 residues long. Per the germline V gene, CDR1 is MDHEN and CDR2 is SYDVKM. Unmatched junction bases numbered 10, after V lost 8 bases and J lost 3 bases. The chain's CDR3 is CASLPGTANNQPQHF. CDR3 nucleotides: TGTGCCAGCCTACCCGGGACAGCCAACAATCAGCCCCAGCATTTT.

The chain employs TRBV28 and TRBJ2-1, with TRBD2 matching 13 bases. The germline V gene has CDR1 MDHEN and CDR2 SYDVKM. The CDR3 length is 16 residues. Unmatched junction bases numbered 2, after V lost 6 bases and J lost 0 bases. The CDR3 DNA reads TGTGCCAGCAGCACTAGCGGGGGGGCCTCCTACAATGAGCAGTTCTTC. This translates into CASSTSGGASYNEQFF.

The CDR3 here is CASSLEGQGAVLYEQYF. The CDR3, as DNA: TGTGCCAGCAGCTTAGAGGGACAGGGGGCGGTGTTATACGAGCAGTACTTC. The J gene is TRBJ2-7, the V gene TRBV11-2; 12 bases agree with TRBD1. In germline, CDR1 is SGHAT, CDR2 FQNNGV. V was pared by 0 bases and J by 4 bases, with 7 bases of the junction left unmatched. CDR3 length equals 17 residues.

The chain is built from TRBV10-3 and TRBJ2-1; TRBD1 matches 8 bases. The CDR3 loop spans 14 amino acids. V dropped 5 bases and J dropped 8; count of bases not matched to a gene: 8. Germline-derived CDR1 and CDR2 are ENHRY and SYGVKD. The CDR3, as DNA: TGTGCCATCAGTCCCCAGGGGGCAGGGGATGAGCAGTTCTTC. Translated, it gives CAISPQGAGDEQFF.

This chain uses TRBV10-3 with TRBJ2-5, with 8 nucleotides matching TRBD2. V lost 3 bases and J lost 4; bases outside the gene matches: 7. Germline CDR1 is ENHRY and CDR2 is SYGVKD. CDR3 length equals 15 residues. The CDR3 reads CAISENSGVSETQYF. Written as DNA, the CDR3 is TGTGCCATCAGTGAAAATAGCGGGGTATCAGAGACCCAGTACTTC.

The table lists this clone with a few counts. The V and J genes are TRBV29-1 and TRBJ2-7; possibly TRBD2 for D (6 bases). CDR3 length: 12 amino acids. The V end was cut by 6 bases, the J end by 2 bases, with 11 bases between. CDR1 SQVTM and CDR2 ANQGSEA come from the germline V gene. The CDR3 sequence: CSVLEGPYEQYF. The CDR3 nucleotides read TGCAGCGTACTGGAGGGACCCTACGAGCAGTACTTC.

Concerning this clone itself: At one of its ends the junction is not consistent with the germline gene, which may arise from a read error. V gene TRBV5-5 combines with J gene TRBJ2-7; D is perhaps TRBD2 (6 bases). Germline CDR1 and CDR2: SGHKS and YYEKEE (reference sequence). This CDR3 has 14 residues. Here the CDR3 DNA reads TGTGCCAGCAGCTCAATGGGTTTTCGGGACGGGGGTGTTTGG. It yields the protein CASSSMGFRDGGVW. The complete variable domain, with remaining parts taken from reference TRBV5-5 and TRBJ2-7, reads DAGVTQSPTHLIKTRGQQVTLRCSPISGHKSVSWYQQVLGQGPQFIFQYYEKEERGRGNFPDRFSARQFPNYSSELNVNALLLGDSALYLCASSSMGFRDGGVWGPGTRLTVT.

The V call is TRBV9, the J call TRBJ2-5; TRBD1 agrees at 7 bases. The CDR3 is 16 residues long. Germline lookup yields CDR1 SGDLS and CDR2 YYNGEE. Germline trimming cut 2 bases from V and 5 bases from J; bases unmatched to any gene: 12. CDR3 region: CASSVRQGQSGETQYF. As DNA, the CDR3 is TGTGCCAGCAGCGTCCGACAGGGCCAAAGTGGGGAGACCCAGTACTTC. The variable domain in full, completed from reference TRBV9 and TRBJ2-5, reads DSGVTQTPKHLITATGQRVTLRCSPRSGDLSVYWYQQSLDQGLQFLIQYYNGEERAKGNILERFSAQQFPDLHSELNLSSLELGDSALYFCASSVRQGQSGETQYFGPGTRLLVL.

The chain uses TRBV10-3 and TRBJ2-3, with 10 bases lining up with TRBD2. Looked up from germline, CDR1 is ENHRY and CDR2 is SYGVKD. The J segment lost 4 bases and the V segment lost 1 base, leaving 2 bases of the junction unmatched. CDR3 length: 15 amino acids. This CDR3 is CAISELTSGADTQYF. The CDR3 coding sequence is TGTGCCATCAGTGAGTTAACTAGCGGGGCAGATACGCAGTATTTT.

The chain has TRBV5-6 and TRBJ2-2; no firm D call. Trimming took off 0 bases at V and 0 bases at J, with 6 bases between the two ends. The CDR3 consists of 15 residues. Germline V lookup: CDR1 SGHDT, CDR2 YYEEEE. CDR3 residues: CASSLGTTNTGELFF. CDR3 sequence (DNA): TGTGCCAGCAGCTTGGGCACAACGAACACCGGGGAGCTGTTTTTT.

The chain uses TRBV19 and TRBJ1-1; D unclear. The CDR3 contains 13 residues. Germline assignment: CDR1 LNHDA and CDR2 SQIVND (reference sequence). V was cut by 4 bases and J by 1 base, with 7 bases left in between. Here the CDR3 reads CASSTQRNTEAFF. In DNA form, the CDR3 reads TGTGCCAGTAGTACACAGAGGAACACTGAAGCTTTCTTT. The full variable domain, rest sourced from reference TRBV19 and TRBJ1-1, is DGGITQSPKYLFRKEGQNVTLSCEQNLNHDAMYWYRQDPGQGLRLIYYSQIVNDFQKGDIAEGYSVSREKKESFPLTVTSAQKNPTAFYLCASSTQRNTEAFFGQGTRLTVV.

This clone was observed once. The chain employs TRBV25-1 and TRBJ1-1; D ambiguous. The CDR3 spans 12 residues. V was cut by 4 bases and J by 3 bases, with 6 bases left in between. From germline, CDR1 is MGHDK and CDR2 SYGVNS. Here the CDR3 reads CASSALDTEAFF. Written as DNA, the CDR3 is TGTGCCAGCAGTGCATTAGACACTGAAGCTTTCTTT.

The chain combines TRBV5-1 with TRBJ2-3, with 15 bases identical to TRBD2. V gave up 3 bases and J gave up 5 bases; unmatched junction bases: 7. Germline V gives CDR1 SGHRS, CDR2 YFSETQ. This CDR3 contains 17 residues. In DNA form, the CDR3 reads TGCGCCAGCAGCTCGCGGACTAGCGGGGGGGGAAGAGATACGCAGTATTTT. Its translation: CASSSRTSGGGRDTQYF.

This chain connects TRBV7-7 to TRBJ2-5; no reliable D call. Germline loops: CDR1 SSHAT, CDR2 FNYEAQ (reference sequence). The CDR3 spans 13 residues. Trimming took off 5 bases at V and 1 base at J, with 8 bases between the two ends. The CDR3 DNA sequence: TGTGCCAGCAGCCCCTCCCCCCAAGAGACCCAGTACTTC. Protein: CASSPSPQETQYF.

V is TRBV7-2 and J is TRBJ2-1, with a weak D call TRBD2 (6 bases). CDR3 length equals 16 residues. CDR1 is SGHTA and CDR2 is FQGNSA in the germline V gene. V was trimmed by 3 bases and J by 7 bases, leaving 19 bases between them. In nucleotides, the CDR3 is TGTGCCAGCAGCTTTACTGGGACTGGGGTTGGGAATGAGCAGTTCTTC. Residues: CASSFTGTGVGNEQFF.

The rearrangement uses TRBV5-6 and TRBJ2-7; 8 bases are a match to TRBD1. This CDR3 comprises 15 residues. The V and J ends lost 0 bases and 4 bases, in that order; junction bases with no gene match: 6. The V gene's germline CDR1 is SGHDT and CDR2 YYEEEE. Here the CDR3 reads CASSLAARGHYEQYF. Here the CDR3 DNA reads TGTGCCAGCAGCTTGGCCGCCAGGGGGCATTACGAGCAGTACTTC.

V is TRBV5-1 and J is TRBJ2-1, with D possibly being TRBD1 (5 bases). From germline, CDR1 is SGHRS and CDR2 YFSETQ. The CDR3 sequence is 14 residues long. Trimming left V 5 bases short and J 0 bases short, with 9 bases between. The CDR3 loop reads CASRGVSSYNEQFF. The CDR3 bases are TGCGCCAGCAGAGGGGTCAGCTCCTACAATGAGCAGTTCTTC.

V usage is TRBV10-3 and J usage is TRBJ1-2; tentative D call: TRBD1 (6 bases). There are 12 residues in the CDR3. Germline CDR1 ENHRY, CDR2 SYGVKD. V was trimmed by 5 bases and J by 6 bases, leaving 10 bases between them. The CDR3 DNA follows: TGTGCCATCAGTAATTACAGGGATGGCTACACCTTC. It codes for CAISNYRDGYTF.

In this sample, this clone turned up once. This rearrangement joins TRBV11-2 to TRBJ1-3, with D unclear. This CDR3 region has 16 residues. From germline, CDR1 is SGHAT and CDR2 FQNNGV. V gave up 3 bases and J gave up 2 bases, with 14 bases separating them. The CDR3 loop reads CASSLLGDGTGNTIYF. The DNA for the CDR3 is TGTGCCAGCAGCTTGCTCGGAGACGGGACTGGAAACACCATATATTTT.

The chain employs TRBV21-1 and TRBJ1-3; TRBD1, the table's D call, was not compared with the DNA. TRBV21-1 corresponds to a pseudogene. This CDR3 is built from 17 residues. CDR3 sequence: CAGINPRGGQRGNTIYF. CDR3 DNA sequence: TGTGCCGGCATAAACCCTAGGGGTGGACAGCGAGGAAACACCATATATTTT.

J is TRBJ2-7 and V is TRBV5-1; a possible D gene is TRBD1 (7 bases). The V end lost 6 bases, the J end lost 1 base, and 17 bases lay between the germline ends. The CDR3 is 15 residues long. The germline V gene encodes CDR1 SGHRS and CDR2 YFSETQ. The CDR3 DNA sequence: TGCGCCAGCAAGGAGGGGGCAGACCAATCCTACGAGCAGTACTTC. Residues: CASKEGADQSYEQYF.

This sequence joins TRBV29-1 and TRBJ1-2; the match to TRBD1 covers 12 bases. CDR1 and CDR2 from the germline V gene are SQVTM and ANQGSEA. J gave up 3 bases and V 7 bases, and 9 bases lay outside the gene matches. This CDR3 contains 15 residues. This CDR3 is CSAGTGGKPDYGYTF. The CDR3 bases are TGCAGCGCCGGGACAGGGGGCAAGCCTGACTATGGCTACACCTTC.

This chain joins TRBV7-9 and TRBJ2-5; D may correspond to TRBD1 or TRBD2 (5 bases each). CDR3 length: 12 residues. Trimming cost V 5 bases and J 5 bases, with 9 bases left between them. Germline V gene lookup returns CDR1 SEHNR and CDR2 FQNEAQ (reference sequence). DNA of the CDR3: TGTGCCAGCAGCGTAGGGGAGGAGACCCAGTACTTC. The encoded protein is CASSVGEETQYF.

This chain uses TRBV19 with TRBJ1-4; 9 positions agree with TRBD1. The CDR3 covers 11 residues. The V gene end was trimmed by 6 bases and the J gene end by 15 bases; junction bases not matched to a gene: 5. The germline V gene encodes CDR1 LNHDA and CDR2 SQIVND (reference sequence). The CDR3 spells CASSTGGAVFF. The CDR3, as DNA: TGTGCCAGTAGCACAGGGGGCGCGGTGTTTTTT.

The gene calls are TRBV5-1 and TRBJ1-6; D remains unclear. The CDR3 sequence is 15 residues long. Germline-derived CDR1 and CDR2 are SGHRS and YFSETQ. V gave up 0 bases and J gave up 9 bases, with 13 bases separating them. The CDR3 bases are TGCGCCAGCAGCTTGGAGGGAGGGTGGGCTTCACCCCTCCACTTT. Translation gives CASSLEGGWASPLHF.

The V gene is TRBV5-1, the J gene TRBJ2-5, with TRBD2 identical over 13 bases. With 1 base clipped from V and 5 bases from J, the junction kept 5 bases outside the gene matches. Germline V gene data show CDR1 as SGHRS and CDR2 as YFSETQ. The CDR3 runs 16 residues. In nucleotides, the CDR3 is TGCGCCAGCAGCTTGTCGACTAGCGGGGGGAGGGAGACCCAGTACTTC. Protein: CASSLSTSGGRETQYF.

This clone appeared a few times. Distinct nucleotide sequences in the sample also encode this CDR3. V gene TRBV6-1 combines with J gene TRBJ1-1; D uncertain. Trimming pared 1 base from V and 1 base from J, leaving 10 bases between. This CDR3 contains 15 residues. Germline V gives CDR1 MNHNS, CDR2 SASEGT. The CDR3 bases are TGTGCCAGCAGTGAAGTCGGGGTGGGGAACACTGAAGCTTTCTTT. Residues: CASSEVGVGNTEAFF.